These 23 T cell receptor beta chains share one sample of origin, sequenced in a study of T-cell reconstitution after alpha-beta-depleted transplantation in children. TCRbeta library preparation incorporated unique molecular identifiers. TCRdb re-derived calls from the PCR reads in MiXCR, one entry per CDR3 protein. The table shows fewer than 550,000 distinct CDR3 sequences, with approximately 11% occurring only once. The source was PBMCs from the stem cell graft donor, collected from the stem cell graft. All receptors derive from a human donor who donated a stem cell graft to a child with acute myeloid leukemia.

This clonotype was observed a handful of times. The chain has TRBV29-1 and TRBJ1-1; D is perhaps TRBD1 (5 bases). CDR3 length equals 17 residues. Deletions cut 0 bases from V and 3 bases from J, with 20 bases between. Germline loops: CDR1 SQVTM, CDR2 ANQGSEA. As DNA, the CDR3 is TGCAGCGTTGAAGATCTGGGACGTAGTCTCTGGCACACTGAAGCTTTCTTT. Translation gives CSVEDLGRSLWHTEAFF.

This clonotype was seen a few times. This chain joins TRBV12-3 or TRBV12-4 and TRBJ2-2; 12 bases align to TRBD2. The CDR3 spans 16 residues. Trimming at V came to 10 bases and at J to 1 base, leaving 7 bases not matched to a gene. CDR3 amino acids: CANRLAGARNTGELFF. The CDR3 region has the DNA TGTGCCAACCGACTAGCGGGGGCCAGGAACACCGGGGAGCTGTTTTTT.

This clonotype appeared a few times. The chain joins TRBV7-2 to TRBJ1-1; tentative D call: TRBD1 (6 bases). The V gene lost 5 bases and the J gene lost 2 bases, with 15 bases spanning the gap. The germline CDR1 and CDR2 sequences are SGHTA and FQGNSA. The CDR3 runs 15 residues. The chain's CDR3 is CASSLQKQGNTEAFF. The CDR3 DNA reads TGTGCCAGCAGCCTCCAAAAACAGGGTAACACTGAAGCTTTCTTT.

This clonotype was seen a few times. This chain connects TRBV9 to TRBJ2-2, with D uncertain. This CDR3 region has 13 residues. Germline-derived CDR1 and CDR2 are SGDLS and YYNGEE. Trimming pared 4 bases from V and 6 bases from J, leaving 10 bases between. CDR3 DNA: TGTGCCAGCAGCTACTGGTTTTCCGGGGAGCTGTTTTTT. Protein product: CASSYWFSGELFF.

At least ten counts were recorded for this clonotype. This sequence joins TRBV5-1 and TRBJ2-5, with a tentative D call TRBD1 (6 bases). Trimming pared 2 bases from V and 5 bases from J, leaving 7 bases between. The CDR3 runs to 12 residues. The germline V gene encodes CDR1 SGHRS and CDR2 YFSETQ. The CDR3 reads CASSLQGETQYF. As DNA, the CDR3 is TGCGCCAGCAGCTTACAGGGCGAGACCCAGTACTTC.

In its sample, this clonotype was seen many times. The chain links TRBV9 to TRBJ1-4, with D maybe TRBD1 (5 bases). The germline V gene encodes CDR1 SGDLS and CDR2 YYNGEE. V was shortened by 0 bases and J by 7 bases, with 13 bases between the two germline ends. The CDR3 has 15 amino acids. The CDR3 loop reads CASSVVGEGAEKLFF. As DNA, the CDR3 is TGTGCCAGCAGCGTAGTAGGGGAGGGAGCTGAAAAACTGTTTTTT.

The rearrangement links TRBV20-1 to TRBJ2-2; D is unclear. The CDR3 totals 14 residues. The germline V and J ends were trimmed by 1 base and 3 bases, with 9 bases remaining between them. The V gene's germline CDR1 is DFQATT and CDR2 SNEGSKA (reference sequence). The CDR3 nucleotides are TGCAGTGCTAGAGGAAGGATGGACACCGGGGAGCTGTTTTTT. Residues: CSARGRMDTGELFF.

This clonotype has a count of ten or more. Written as DNA, the CDR3 is TGTGCCAGCAGCGCACCAGTTAATTACAATGAGCAGTTCTTC. Translated, it gives CASSAPVNYNEQFF. The chain has TRBV9 and TRBJ2-1; D not resolved. Trimming left V 3 bases short and J 4 bases short, with 11 bases between. CDR3 length equals 14 residues. Looked up from germline, CDR1 is SGDLS and CDR2 is YYNGEE.

There are a few counts of this clonotype. The chain couples TRBV5-5 to TRBJ2-7, with TRBD1 matching 7 bases. Per germline, CDR1 SGHKS and CDR2 YYEKEE (reference sequence). This CDR3 contains 15 residues. V shed 3 bases and J 0 bases; nucleotides not matched to a gene: 6. The chain's CDR3 is CASSSGTVHSYEQYF. Here the CDR3 DNA reads TGTGCCAGCAGCTCCGGGACAGTCCACTCCTACGAGCAGTACTTC.

The chain is built from TRBV5-1 and TRBJ1-6; no definite D call. The CDR3 sequence is 15 residues long. The germline V gene has CDR1 SGHRS and CDR2 YFSETQ. The V and J ends lost 4 bases and 0 bases respectively, with 8 bases between them. CDR3 protein: CASSPDRSYNSPLHF. The CDR3 DNA sequence: TGCGCCAGCAGCCCGGACCGCTCCTATAATTCACCCCTCCACTTT.

The chain recombines TRBV11-1 with TRBJ2-1; D may match TRBD1 or TRBD2 (5 bases each). The CDR3 spans 18 residues. Germline loops: CDR1 SGHAT, CDR2 FQDESV (reference sequence). V lost 2 bases, J lost 3 bases, and 20 bases lay in between. The CDR3 sequence is CASSLRSGTPLDYNEQFF. The CDR3 nucleotides read TGTGCCAGCAGCTTAAGATCCGGGACGCCCCTTGACTACAATGAGCAGTTCTTC.

The chain links TRBV30 to TRBJ2-5; the match to TRBD2 covers 9 bases. The CDR3 runs to 14 residues. The J segment lost 5 bases and the V segment lost 2 bases, leaving 6 bases of the junction unmatched. CDR1 and CDR2 (germline): GTSNPN, SVGIG (reference sequence). The CDR3 DNA follows: TGTGCCTGGAGTCAAGGGACTAGCTCTGAGACCCAGTACTTC. Its translation: CAWSQGTSSETQYF. Combining the CDR3 with reference TRBV30 and TRBJ2-5 gives the whole variable domain SQTIHQWPATLVQPVGSPLSLECTVEGTSNPNLYWYRQAAGRGLQLLFYSVGIGQISSEVPQNLSASRPQDRQFILSSKKLLLSDSGFYLCAWSQGTSSETQYFGPGTRLLVL.

This sequence joins TRBV7-2 and TRBJ2-7; D possibly corresponds to TRBD2 (7 bases). CDR1 and CDR2 (germline): SGHTA, FQGNSA. Between the trimmed V and J ends, which lost 5 bases and 6 bases, there was a span of 20 bases. The CDR3 runs 15 residues. CDR3 bases: TGTGCCAGCAGCAGGGGGGGGGCATCCTGGCGCGAGCAGTACTTC. Protein: CASSRGGASWREQYF.

The rearrangement joins TRBV4-1 to TRBJ1-1, with D possibly being TRBD1 (5 bases). V shed 1 base and J shed 3 bases, with 12 bases lying between them. The length of the CDR3 is 15 residues. The germline V gene encodes CDR1 MGHRA and CDR2 YSYEKL. CDR3: CASSQVGDFDTEAFF. CDR3 in DNA: TGCGCCAGCAGCCAAGTAGGGGATTTCGACACTGAAGCTTTCTTT.

This clonotype turned up a few times. V usage is TRBV7-3 and J usage is TRBJ2-1; either TRBD1 or TRBD2 may fit D (5 bases each). CDR1 and CDR2 from the germline V gene are SGHTA and FQGTGA. There are 15 residues in the CDR3. V lost 3 bases, J lost 4 bases, and 13 bases lay in between. Here the CDR3 reads CASSLGRGKYNEQFF. CDR3 sequence (DNA): TGTGCCAGCAGCTTGGGTCGGGGCAAATACAATGAGCAGTTCTTC.

The V and J genes are TRBV7-2 and TRBJ2-2, with TRBD2 matching 10 bases. The CDR3 consists of 16 residues. Per the germline V gene, CDR1 is SGHTA and CDR2 is FQGNSA. J was trimmed by 7 bases and V by 5 bases; bases with no gene match: 10. The CDR3 spells CASSVFLAGAGGELFF. The DNA for the CDR3 is TGTGCCAGCAGCGTATTTCTAGCGGGGGCCGGCGGGGAGCTGTTTTTT.

The chain uses TRBV20-1 and TRBJ2-3, with 13 bases aligning to TRBD2. The CDR3 length is 16 residues. V dropped 3 bases and J dropped 4; count of bases not matched to a gene: 7. Germline values: CDR1 DFQATT, CDR2 SNEGSKA (reference sequence). CDR3: CSASGGTSGTPDTQYF. The CDR3 region has the DNA TGCAGTGCTAGTGGAGGGACTAGCGGGACCCCAGATACGCAGTATTTT.

This clonotype has more than one count but fewer than ten. V is TRBV18 and J is TRBJ2-1; maybe TRBD2 (6 bases). The CDR3 runs to 15 residues. Trimming took off 1 base at V and 6 bases at J, with 13 bases between the two ends. In germline, CDR1 is KGHSH, CDR2 LQKENI. The CDR3 here is CASSPHGGPANEQFF. In DNA, the CDR3 is TGTGCCAGCTCACCACACGGGGGTCCCGCCAATGAGCAGTTCTTC.

The count of this clonotype is one. The chain combines TRBV4-1 with TRBJ2-2; 7 nucleotides line up with TRBD1. J lost 0 bases, V lost 5 bases, and 9 bases had no gene match. Per germline, CDR1 MGHRA and CDR2 YSYEKL. The CDR3 sequence is 17 residues long. CDR3 protein: CASSIDRDRANTGELFF. The CDR3 DNA reads as TGCGCCAGCAGCATCGACCGGGACAGAGCGAACACCGGGGAGCTGTTTTTT.

As concerns this clonotype: Being one base from a much bigger clone, this may be a read error. The J gene is TRBJ2-1, the V gene TRBV10-3; 9 nucleotides align to TRBD1. Looked up from germline, CDR1 is ENHRY and CDR2 is SYGVKD. This CDR3 has 16 residues. CDR3 in DNA: TGTGCCATCAGTGCCCCGGACAGGGGCTACTACAATGAGCACTTCTTC. This translates into CAISAPDRGYYNEHFF.

This clonotype was seen repeatedly, ten times or more. The chain recombines TRBV7-9 with TRBJ1-5; D is unclear. Trimming pared 3 bases from V and 5 bases from J, leaving 5 bases between. The length of the CDR3 is 12 residues. Germline lookup yields CDR1 SEHNR and CDR2 FQNEAQ (reference sequence). The CDR3 reads CASSFPYQPQHF. CDR3 sequence (DNA): TGTGCCAGCAGCTTCCCCTATCAGCCCCAGCATTTT.

The table lists this clonotype with many counts. The chain joins TRBV7-9 to TRBJ2-7; TRBD1 matches 8 bases. CDR3 length: 14 amino acids. J was trimmed by 3 bases and V by 5 bases; bases with no gene match: 6. Germline V gene lookup returns CDR1 SEHNR and CDR2 FQNEAQ (reference sequence). CDR3 sequence: CASSPRTGFYEQYF. DNA for the CDR3: TGTGCCAGCAGCCCACGGACAGGGTTCTACGAGCAGTACTTC.

This clonotype was found a few times. The chain joins TRBV20-1 to TRBJ2-1, with a weak D call TRBD2 (6 bases). Deletions cut 6 bases from V and 10 bases from J, with 19 bases between. CDR1 DFQATT and CDR2 SNEGSKA come from the germline V gene (reference sequence). CDR3 length: 13 amino acids. Written as DNA, the CDR3 is TGCAGTGCCCCGACCGAGGGAGGCGGAGAGCAGTTCTTC. As protein: CSAPTEGGGEQFF.